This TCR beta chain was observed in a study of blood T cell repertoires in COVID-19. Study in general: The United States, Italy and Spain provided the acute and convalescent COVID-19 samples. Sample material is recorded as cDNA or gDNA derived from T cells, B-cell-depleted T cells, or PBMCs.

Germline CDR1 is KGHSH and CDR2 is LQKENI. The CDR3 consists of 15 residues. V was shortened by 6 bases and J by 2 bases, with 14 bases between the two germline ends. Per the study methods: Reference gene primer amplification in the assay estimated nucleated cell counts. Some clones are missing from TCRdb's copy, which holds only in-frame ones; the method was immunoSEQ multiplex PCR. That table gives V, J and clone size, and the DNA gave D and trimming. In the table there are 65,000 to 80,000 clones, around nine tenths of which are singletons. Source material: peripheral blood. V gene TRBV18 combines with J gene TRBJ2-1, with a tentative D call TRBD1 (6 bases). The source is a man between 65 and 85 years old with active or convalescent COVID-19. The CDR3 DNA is TGTGCCAGCTCCCTGGGACATGGGGCCTACAATGAGCAGTTCTTC. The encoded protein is CASSLGHGAYNEQFF.